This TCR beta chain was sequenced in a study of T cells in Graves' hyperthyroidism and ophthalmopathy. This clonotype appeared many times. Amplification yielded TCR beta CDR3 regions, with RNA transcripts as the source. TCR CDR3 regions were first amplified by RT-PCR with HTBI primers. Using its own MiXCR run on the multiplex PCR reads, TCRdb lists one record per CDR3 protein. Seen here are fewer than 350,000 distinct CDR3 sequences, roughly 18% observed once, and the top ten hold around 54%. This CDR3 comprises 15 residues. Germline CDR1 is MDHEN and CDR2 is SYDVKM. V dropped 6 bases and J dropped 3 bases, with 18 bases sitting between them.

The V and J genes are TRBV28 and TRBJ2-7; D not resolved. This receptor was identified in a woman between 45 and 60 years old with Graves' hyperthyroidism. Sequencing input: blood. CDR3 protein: CASSPQVGRSYEQYF. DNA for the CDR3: TGTGCCAGCAGCCCCCAGGTGGGCCGGAGCTACGAGCAGTACTTC.